These 22 T cell receptor beta chains originate from one sample sequenced in a study of T cell repertoires in cytomegalovirus infection. TCRdb independently ran MiXCR on the reads; one entry per CDR3 protein. The sample carries around 260,000 distinct CDR3 sequences, 8% to 9.5% recorded once. Input material: PBMCs. These TCRs come from a human donor in good health (CMV status not recorded). Some clones in this sample may be carry-over from other donors' samples.

This clonotype was counted many times. DNA of the CDR3: TGTGCCAGCAGCTTCCAACTCGGGCAAGAGACCCAGTACTTC. Translating gives CASSFQLGQETQYF. The chain combines TRBV7-2 with TRBJ2-5, with D unresolved. Trimming left V 3 bases short and J 2 bases short, with 10 bases between. CDR1 and CDR2 (germline): SGHTA, FQGNSA. This CDR3 has 14 amino acids.

V is TRBV5-1 and J is TRBJ1-3; 7 bases match TRBD1. The CDR3 runs 15 residues. V was pared by 2 bases and J by 2 bases, with 4 bases of the junction left unmatched. Germline V lookup: CDR1 SGHRS, CDR2 YFSETQ. The CDR3 loop is CASSLTGATGNTIYF. Written as DNA, the CDR3 is TGCGCCAGCAGCTTAACAGGGGCGACTGGAAACACCATATATTTT.

This clonotype was counted many times. The CDR3 nucleotides read TGTGCCAGCAGTCTCCGGACAGGGAGGGGAACTGAAGCTTTCTTT. Translation gives CASSLRTGRGTEAFF. The chain couples TRBV12-3 or TRBV12-4 to TRBJ1-1; 8 nucleotides align to TRBD1. Trimming cost V 5 bases and J 5 bases; bases outside gene matches: 10. The CDR3 totals 15 residues.

This clonotype showed up many times. This sequence joins TRBV6-6 and TRBJ2-7, with unresolved D. The CDR3 has 11 residues. V dropped 8 bases and J dropped 2 bases, with 7 bases sitting between them. Per the germline V gene, CDR1 is MNHNY and CDR2 is SVGAGI (reference sequence). The CDR3 DNA sequence: TGTGCCAGCGGTTTTCCCTACGAGCAGTACTTC. Its translation is CASGFPYEQYF.

This chain uses TRBV7-9 with TRBJ2-3, with TRBD2 matching 14 bases. The germline CDR1 and CDR2 sequences are SEHNR and FQNEAQ (reference sequence). The CDR3 has 16 amino acids. Trimming at V came to 5 bases and at J to 6 bases, leaving 7 bases not matched to a gene. The CDR3 sequence is CASSARLAGGPDTQYF. CDR3 nucleotides: TGTGCCAGCAGCGCCCGACTAGCGGGGGGGCCGGATACGCAGTATTTT.

This clonotype was seen only a few times. The CDR3: CASSFLTRNTEAFF. CDR3 DNA: TGTGCCAGCAGCTTTTTGACCCGGAACACTGAAGCTTTCTTT. The chain is built from TRBV7-9 and TRBJ1-1; D unresolved. This CDR3 is 14 amino acids long. The V gene lost 3 bases and the J gene lost 1 base, with 9 bases spanning the gap. CDR1 SEHNR and CDR2 FQNEAQ come from the germline V gene (reference sequence).

At least ten counts were recorded for this clonotype. This chain joins TRBV28 and TRBJ1-2; TRBD1 agrees at 9 bases. Germline V gene sequence: CDR1 MDHEN, CDR2 SYDVKM. The CDR3 sequence is 15 residues long. The V and J ends lost 7 bases and 6 bases, in that order; junction bases with no gene match: 12. The CDR3 loop is CASTSSGTGMNGYTF. Here the CDR3 DNA reads TGTGCCAGCACCTCGTCGGGGACAGGGATGAATGGCTACACCTTC.

This clonotype showed up many times. This chain connects TRBV12-3 or TRBV12-4 to TRBJ1-4, with TRBD1 matching 12 bases. J gave up 9 bases and V 6 bases, and 8 bases lay outside the gene matches. CDR3 length: 15 amino acids. The CDR3 DNA reads TGTGCCAGCAGATGGGACAGGGGGCAGAGGAAAAAACTGTTTTTT. Its translation: CASRWDRGQRKKLFF.

This clonotype was detected ten times or more. CDR3 nucleotides: TGTGCCAGCAGCTTAACAGGGAAGGATCAGCCCCAGCATTTT. Translation gives CASSLTGKDQPQHF. The rearrangement joins TRBV7-9 to TRBJ1-5; maybe TRBD1 (6 bases). Trimming left V 2 bases short and J 5 bases short, with 10 bases between. The germline gives CDR1 SEHNR, CDR2 FQNEAQ (reference sequence). The length of the CDR3 is 14 residues. The full variable domain, completed using reference TRBV7-9 and TRBJ1-5, is DTGVSQNPRHKITKRGQNVTFRCDPISEHNRLYWYRQTLGQGPEFLTYFQNEAQLEKSRLLSDRFSAERPKGSFSTLEIQRTEQGDSAMYLCASSLTGKDQPQHFGDGTRLSIL.

This clonotype came up many times. The CDR3 sequence: CASSLGSGETEAFF. The CDR3, as DNA: TGTGCCAGCAGCTTAGGCTCAGGGGAAACTGAAGCTTTCTTT. The genes are TRBV7-8 and TRBJ1-1; D is perhaps TRBD1 (6 bases). CDR3 length: 14 residues. V shed 1 base and J shed 5 bases, with 11 bases lying between them. Germline V gene lookup returns CDR1 SGHVS and CDR2 FQNEAQ.

The chain combines TRBV5-1 with TRBJ2-3; tentatively, D is TRBD1 or TRBD2 (5 bases each). The germline CDR1 and CDR2 sequences are SGHRS and YFSETQ. V lost 3 bases to trimming and J lost 5 bases, with 25 bases between them. The CDR3 has 18 amino acids. CDR3: CASSYNPGTYPPGDTQYF. The CDR3 DNA reads TGCGCCAGCAGCTACAACCCGGGGACCTATCCCCCGGGAGATACGCAGTATTTT. Together with reference TRBV5-1 and TRBJ2-3, the CDR3 gives the full variable domain: KAGVTQTPRYLIKTRGQQVTLSCSPISGHRSVSWYQQTPGQGLQFLFEYFSETQRNKGNFPGRFSGRQFSNSRSEMNVSTLELGDSALYLCASSYNPGTYPPGDTQYFGPGTRLTVL.

Many counts were recorded for this clonotype. The chain is built from TRBV15 and TRBJ1-5; D gene ambiguous. This CDR3 has 12 amino acids. Germline values: CDR1 LNHNV, CDR2 YYDKDF (reference sequence). The germline V and J ends were trimmed by 5 bases and 4 bases, with 6 bases remaining between them. The CDR3 loop is CATSGSNQPQHF. CDR3 in DNA: TGTGCCACCAGCGGGTCAAATCAGCCCCAGCATTTT. The whole variable domain, filled in from reference TRBV15 and TRBJ1-5, reads DAMVIQNPRYQVTQFGKPVTLSCSQTLNHNVMYWYQQKSSQAPKLLFHYYDKDFNNEADTPDNFQSRRPNTSFCFLDIRSPGLGDTAMYLCATSGSNQPQHFGDGTRLSIL.

This clonotype was observed a handful of times. The chain employs TRBV14 and TRBJ2-3; the D gene could be TRBD1 or TRBD2 (5 bases each). CDR3 length: 16 residues. Germline CDR1 and CDR2: SGHDN and FVKESK. Trimming removed 3 bases from V and 2 bases from J, with 15 bases in between. The CDR3 region is CASSHPRGPFTDTQYF. CDR3 DNA: TGTGCCAGCAGCCACCCGAGGGGACCCTTCACAGATACGCAGTATTTT.

This clonotype was observed at least ten times. The V call is TRBV11-2, the J call TRBJ1-1; D remains unclear. The CDR3 spans 14 residues. V gave up 1 base and J gave up 1 base, with 7 bases separating them. Germline V gives CDR1 SGHAT, CDR2 FQNNGV. The CDR3 sequence is CASSLAFRNTEAFF. The CDR3 region has the DNA TGTGCCAGCAGCTTAGCTTTCCGGAACACTGAAGCTTTCTTT.

This chain joins TRBV29-1 and TRBJ2-7; possible D gene TRBD2, 5 bases. V lost 5 bases to trimming and J lost 4 bases, with 15 bases between them. The length of the CDR3 is 13 residues. Per germline, CDR1 SQVTM and CDR2 ANQGSEA. The CDR3 DNA follows: TGCAGCGTTCTAGCCCCGGGTGGTTACGAGCAGTACTTC. It codes for CSVLAPGGYEQYF.

Many counts were recorded for this clonotype. This rearrangement joins TRBV7-2 to TRBJ2-1; TRBD2 might be the D (6 bases). CDR1 and CDR2 from the germline V gene are SGHTA and FQGNSA. V was cut by 5 bases and J by 2 bases, with 16 bases left in between. The CDR3 runs to 16 residues. The CDR3, as DNA: TGTGCCAGCAGCCTATCCGGCGGGACGACCTACAATGAGCAGTTCTTC. Its translation is CASSLSGGTTYNEQFF.

The sample holds many counts of this clonotype. The rearrangement joins TRBV20-1 to TRBJ2-1; D call uncertain. The ends were cut back, 0 bases at V and 2 bases at J, with 8 bases in the middle. The CDR3 is 14 amino acids. Germline values: CDR1 DFQATT, CDR2 SNEGSKA (reference sequence). CDR3 bases: TGCAGTGCTAGAGATCTAAGGGCCTACAATGAGCAGTTCTTC. Protein product: CSARDLRAYNEQFF.

At least ten counts were recorded for this clonotype. V gene TRBV7-2 combines with J gene TRBJ2-7; D is possibly TRBD1 or TRBD2 (6 bases each). The CDR3 length is 14 residues. CDR1 and CDR2 (germline): SGHTA, FQGNSA. V was clipped by 5 bases and J by 4 bases, with 15 bases between them. CDR3 sequence: CASSRKSGAYEQYF. CDR3 sequence (DNA): TGTGCCAGCAGCCGAAAATCGGGGGCGTACGAGCAGTACTTC.

This clonotype was recorded many times. The rearrangement uses TRBV4-3 and TRBJ2-7; a possible D gene is TRBD2 (6 bases). Germline V gene lookup returns CDR1 LGHNA and CDR2 YSLEER. This CDR3 region has 14 residues. Trimming cost V 0 bases and J 3 bases, with 9 bases left between them. CDR3 DNA sequence: TGCGCCAGCAGCCAAGATCGGGGGTACTACGAGCAGTACTTC. Translating gives CASSQDRGYYEQYF.

This sequence joins TRBV4-2 and TRBJ2-5; 8 positions agree with TRBD2. V dropped 3 bases and J dropped 1; count of bases not matched to a gene: 4. Germline V gene sequence: CDR1 LGHNA, CDR2 YNFKEQ. The CDR3 totals 15 residues. The DNA for the CDR3 is TGTGCCAGCAGCCAGGCTACTAGCGGCCAAGAGACCCAGTACTTC. Amino acids: CASSQATSGQETQYF.

This clonotype has at least ten counts. The chain combines TRBV7-2 with TRBJ1-5; D unresolved. The length of the CDR3 is 15 residues. CDR1 SGHTA and CDR2 FQGNSA come from the germline V gene. V dropped 5 bases and J dropped 0 bases, with 11 bases sitting between them. The CDR3 loop reads CASSRSLDSNQPQHF. In DNA, the CDR3 is TGTGCCAGCAGCCGGTCCTTGGATAGCAATCAGCCCCAGCATTTT.

This clonotype was recorded at least ten times. This chain joins TRBV7-9 and TRBJ2-7; TRBD2 matches 10 bases. V was clipped by 5 bases and J by 0 bases; unmatched bases: 4. The CDR3 has 15 residues. The germline V gene encodes CDR1 SEHNR and CDR2 FQNEAQ (reference sequence). CDR3 coding DNA: TGTGCCAGCAGCGACCCTAGCGGGAGCTCCTACGAGCAGTACTTC. This gives the protein CASSDPSGSSYEQYF.